This T cell receptor beta chain was observed in a study of T cells in Graves' hyperthyroidism and ophthalmopathy. Points from the study as a whole: Most expanded thyroid clonotypes above 0.001 recurred in blood.

This clonotype was counted at least ten times. Its antigen is not identified. V shed 4 bases and J shed 7 bases, with 16 bases lying between them. CDR1 is KGHDR and CDR2 is SFDVKD in the germline V gene. CDR3 length: 14 amino acids. RNA transcripts gave rise to amplified TCR beta CDR3 regions. A first-round RT-PCR of the TCR CDR3 used the HTBI primer set. TCRdb analysed the multiplex PCR reads with MiXCR anew, one entry per CDR3 protein. The table shows approximately 590,000 distinct CDR3 sequences, with 15% to 18% occurring only once. The genes are TRBV24-1 and TRBJ2-7; D possibly corresponds to TRBD1 (5 bases). The clonotype was recovered from a woman in her 30s with Graves' hyperthyroidism. Sequencing used blood. The CDR3 bases are TGTGCCACCAGTGACCCGGACAAGGGCGTGGAGCAGTACTTC. This sequence encodes CATSDPDKGVEQYF.